One sample yielded the 6 T cell receptor beta chains listed below, sequenced in a study of cytomegalovirus exposure and HLA in healthy donors. PCR was performed using 60 Vbeta and 13 Jbeta primers. TCRdb's copy holds only in-frame clones and misses some; the assay was immunoSEQ multiplex PCR. The repertoire consists of about 120,000 clones, with 70% to 85% occurring once and the leading ten covering less than 5.5%. Sequenced material: PBMCs. These receptors came from a man aged 45-65 years in good health and CMV-seropositive.

The J gene is TRBJ2-2, the V gene TRBV6-5; 7 bases align to TRBD2. CDR1 is MNHEY, CDR2 SVGAGI, per germline. V lost 4 bases to trimming and J lost 6 bases; unmatched junction nucleotides: 2. The CDR3 has 13 residues. CDR3 bases: TGTGCCAGCAGTTCTGGGAGGGCCGGGGAGCTGTTTTTT. It translates to CASSSGRAGELFF.

This chain uses TRBV7-5 with TRBJ2-7; the table assigns TRBD1, which was not confirmed against the DNA. TRBV7-5 represents a pseudogene. This CDR3 region has 16 residues. CDR3 sequence (DNA): TGTGCCAGAAGCCCCCAGGACAGTCCTACCTCCTACGAGCAGTACTTC. Its protein product is CARSPQDSPTSYEQYF.

This chain joins TRBV6-5 and TRBJ2-7; D is possibly TRBD2 (5 bases). There are 14 residues in the CDR3. V was shortened by 2 bases and J by 5 bases, with 13 bases between the two germline ends. Germline CDR1 is MNHEY and CDR2 is SVGAGI. The CDR3 region is CASSYDEGQNEQYF. In DNA, the CDR3 is TGTGCCAGCAGTTACGATGAGGGTCAGAACGAGCAGTACTTC.

The rearrangement uses TRBV6-1 and TRBJ2-1; 9 bases are a match to TRBD2. Germline V gene lookup returns CDR1 MNHNS and CDR2 SASEGT. The CDR3 extends over 14 amino acids. J gave up 8 bases and V 7 bases, and 9 bases lay outside the gene matches. This CDR3 is CASNKPGLAHEQFF. For the CDR3, the DNA is TGTGCCAGCAATAAGCCGGGACTAGCCCATGAGCAGTTCTTC.

The chain carries TRBV19 and TRBJ1-5; 8 bases are shared with TRBD1. V was pared by 8 bases and J by 7 bases, with 13 bases of the junction left unmatched. The germline gives CDR1 LNHDA, CDR2 SQIVND (reference sequence). CDR3 size: 15 residues. DNA for the CDR3: TGTGCCAGTTCTTTTCGGGACAGGTCACGGCAGCCCCAGCATTTT. It specifies CASSFRDRSRQPQHF. Combining the CDR3 with reference TRBV19 and TRBJ1-5 gives the whole variable domain DGGITQSPKYLFRKEGQNVTLSCEQNLNHDAMYWYRQDPGQGLRLIYYSQIVNDFQKGDIAEGYSVSREKKESFPLTVTSAQKNPTAFYLCASSFRDRSRQPQHFGDGTRLSIL.

This rearrangement joins TRBV25-1 to TRBJ2-7, with 9 positions matching TRBD1. The germline CDR1 and CDR2 sequences are MGHDK and SYGVNS. This CDR3 spans 13 amino acids. The V and J ends lost 5 bases and 4 bases, in that order; junction bases with no gene match: 3. The CDR3 nucleotides are TGTGCCAGCAGTAGGGGACAGGGTTACGAGCAGTACTTC. It translates to CASSRGQGYEQYF.